Shown below are 28 T cell receptor beta chains from a single sample sequenced in a study of post-analysis software for immune sequencing data. Study-level results: Five or six TRBV segments, TRBV5-6, TRBV5-1 and TRBV20-1 among them, were found more frequent in patients than controls.

Unique molecular identifiers were present in the TCR beta cDNA libraries. TCRdb itself ran the PCR reads through MiXCR, one entry per CDR3 protein. The sample lists about 820,000 distinct CDR3 sequences, under 70% seen once, with 4.6% in the top ten. What these receptors recognize is not known. The sequenced sample consisted of blood. Receptors were obtained from a girl between 10 and 17 years old with multiple sclerosis.

In DNA form, the CDR3 reads TGTGCCAGCAGAGGCAGGGAGGGTTACGAGCAGTACTTC. Its protein product is CASRGREGYEQYF. V and J are TRBV6-5 and TRBJ2-7; 7 bases are a match to TRBD2. V lost 6 bases to trimming and J lost 4 bases; unmatched junction nucleotides: 6. Germline loops: CDR1 MNHEY, CDR2 SVGAGI. This CDR3 has 13 amino acids.

The V call is TRBV11-1, the J call TRBJ2-7, with a tentative D call TRBD1 (5 bases). CDR1 and CDR2 (germline): SGHAT, FQDESV (reference sequence). CDR3 length: 16 amino acids. Trimming pared 4 bases from V and 3 bases from J, leaving 19 bases between. The CDR3 reads CASSSQTPQVIYEQYF. The CDR3 DNA reads TGTGCCAGCAGCTCTCAAACTCCACAGGTAATCTACGAGCAGTACTTC.

This clonotype was seen only a few times. The V gene is TRBV6-5, the J gene TRBJ2-7; D unclear. With 4 bases removed from V and 5 bases from J, the gap between germline ends came to 12 bases. This CDR3 spans 13 amino acids. Germline CDR1 reads MNHEY; CDR2 reads SVGAGI. In DNA, the CDR3 is TGTGCCAGCAGTTTCCGGCGTCCTAACGAGCAGTACTTC. This translates into CASSFRRPNEQYF.

The chain combines TRBV15 with TRBJ2-5; unclear D gene. This CDR3 has 14 residues. The V gene's germline CDR1 is LNHNV and CDR2 YYDKDF (reference sequence). Trimming removed 1 base at V and 3 bases at J, with 9 bases between. As DNA, the CDR3 is TGTGCCACCAGCAGAGGTTTGGGTGAAGAGACCCAGTACTTC. As protein: CATSRGLGEETQYF. The full variable domain, rest sourced from reference TRBV15 and TRBJ2-5, is DAMVIQNPRYQVTQFGKPVTLSCSQTLNHNVMYWYQQKSSQAPKLLFHYYDKDFNNEADTPDNFQSRRPNTSFCFLDIRSPGLGDTAMYLCATSRGLGEETQYFGPGTRLLVL.

This chain uses TRBV29-1 with TRBJ2-4, with D uncertain. Deletions cut 4 bases from V and 15 bases from J, with 19 bases between. Germline V lookup: CDR1 SQVTM, CDR2 ANQGSEA. CDR3 length: 12 amino acids. The CDR3, as DNA: TGCAGCGTTGTAATAAGGTCAGATCAACGGTACTTC. This gives the protein CSVVIRSDQRYF.

This clonotype has more than one count but fewer than ten. This sequence joins TRBV25-1 and TRBJ2-5; no clear D gene. The J call may be in error: the DNA end matches TRBJ2-7 better. The CDR3 loop spans 15 amino acids. The germline CDR1 and CDR2 sequences are MGHDK and SYGVNS. The CDR3: CASSEPSPSRAEQYF. The DNA for the CDR3 is TGTGCCAGCAGTGAACCCTCACCATCTCGGGCCGAGCAGTACTTC.

This clonotype was detected many times. Relative to the germline gene, one junction end is altered; a read error may explain this. This chain links TRBV5-1 with TRBJ2-7; no reliable D call. Germline V gives CDR1 SGHRS, CDR2 YFSETQ. This CDR3 is built from 12 residues. In nucleotides, the CDR3 is TGTGCCAGCAGCCCGAGCTCCTACGAGCAGTACTTC. Translating it yields CASSPSSYEQYF.

The chain is built from TRBV7-8 and TRBJ1-2, with a tentative D call TRBD1 (5 bases). This CDR3 comprises 14 residues. V dropped 7 bases and J dropped 7 bases, with 19 bases sitting between them. In germline, CDR1 is SGHVS, CDR2 FQNEAQ. CDR3 nucleotide sequence: TGTGCCAGCACCTACGGGGAGGGGATCGGTGGCTACACCTTC. It codes for CASTYGEGIGGYTF.

Note on this clonotype: A much larger clone lies one base from this, so it may be a read error. J is TRBJ2-4 and V is TRBV18, with TRBD1 identical over 10 bases. Germline V CDR1 and CDR2: KGHSH, LQKENI. The J segment lost 15 bases and the V segment lost 3 bases, leaving 8 bases of the junction unmatched. CDR3 length equals 13 residues. The CDR3 DNA follows: TGTGCCAGCTCACCCAAACCGGGACAGGGGAGGTACTTC. The encoded protein is CASSPKPGQGRYF.

The CDR3 coding sequence is TGTGCCAGCACCCGAGACTGGAACTATGGCTACACCTTC. As protein: CASTRDWNYGYTF. This chain links TRBV6-5 with TRBJ1-2, with D unresolved. The ends were cut back, 7 bases at V and 2 bases at J, with 11 bases in the middle. CDR1 and CDR2 (germline): MNHEY, SVGAGI. This CDR3 has 13 residues.

The rearrangement uses TRBV20-1 and TRBJ1-2; 7 bases fit TRBD1. Trimming cost V 6 bases and J 4 bases; bases outside gene matches: 8. The CDR3 loop spans 13 amino acids. Germline V CDR1 and CDR2: DFQATT, SNEGSKA (reference sequence). CDR3 in DNA: TGCAGTGCAATTAACCGGGACAGCTATGGCTACACCTTC. Translation gives CSAINRDSYGYTF.

This clonotype turned up a few times. V and J are TRBV10-3 and TRBJ2-7; 11 bases line up with TRBD1. The V gene's germline CDR1 is ENHRY and CDR2 SYGVKD. This CDR3 contains 17 residues. Trimming removed 0 bases from V and 7 bases from J; junction bases left unmatched: 11. Here the CDR3 reads CAISESTLGQGAREQYF. The CDR3 DNA reads as TGTGCCATCAGTGAGTCGACCCTTGGACAGGGGGCGCGAGAGCAGTACTTC.

The chain joins TRBV18 to TRBJ2-3; the D gene is possibly TRBD1 (6 bases). This CDR3 has 15 residues. Germline assignment: CDR1 KGHSH and CDR2 LQKENI. V lost 5 bases and J 6 bases, leaving 18 bases between the germline ends. Here the CDR3 reads CASSEQQGSGDTQYF. The CDR3 region has the DNA TGTGCCAGCTCAGAACAACAGGGAAGTGGTGATACGCAGTATTTT.

The J gene is TRBJ1-5, the V gene TRBV27; 7 nucleotides line up with TRBD1. J lost 6 bases, V lost 5 bases, and 4 bases had no gene match. Germline V CDR1 and CDR2: MNHEY, SMNVEV (reference sequence). This CDR3 has 13 amino acids. The CDR3 sequence is CASSGQGVQPQHF. CDR3 DNA sequence: TGTGCCAGCAGTGGGCAGGGGGTTCAGCCCCAGCATTTT.

V gene TRBV11-2 combines with J gene TRBJ2-1; 10 bases align to TRBD2. Unmatched junction bases numbered 7, after V lost 4 bases and J lost 4 bases. Germline CDR1 SGHAT, CDR2 FQNNGV. The length of the CDR3 is 16 residues. Written as DNA, the CDR3 is TGTGCCAGCAGCTCCAGGACTAGCGGCCCTTACAATGAGCAGTTCTTC. Its protein product is CASSSRTSGPYNEQFF. The whole variable domain, remainder taken from reference TRBV11-2 and TRBJ2-1, is EAGVAQSPRYKIIEKRQSVAFWCNPISGHATLYWYQQILGQGPKLLIQFQNNGVVDDSQLPKDRFSAERLKGVDSTLKIQPAKLEDSAVYLCASSSRTSGPYNEQFFGPGTRLTVL.

J is TRBJ2-1 and V is TRBV20-1, with a possible D match to TRBD2 (7 bases). The end of the DNA fits TRBJ2-7 better, so the J call may be wrong. The CDR3 length is 14 residues. Germline values: CDR1 DFQATT, CDR2 SNEGSKA (reference sequence). CDR3 in amino acids: CSANWGRGANEQYF. CDR3 in DNA: TGCAGTGCTAACTGGGGTCGGGGGGCAAACGAGCAGTACTTC.

The V and J genes are TRBV15 and TRBJ2-7; TRBD2 might be the D (5 bases). The germline CDR1 and CDR2 sequences are LNHNV and YYDKDF (reference sequence). CDR3 length: 14 residues. V gave up 4 bases and J gave up 0 bases, with 10 bases separating them. CDR3 in DNA: TGTGCCACCAGCATAGGACGGGACTCCTACGAGCAGTACTTC. It encodes CATSIGRDSYEQYF.

The CDR3 DNA reads TGCAGCGTTGGGGGGCTAGCGGGATTCTTCGACGAGCAGTACTTC. It specifies CSVGGLAGFFDEQYF. The chain has TRBV29-1 and TRBJ2-7, with 9 bases matching TRBD2. V lost 4 bases and J lost 5; bases outside the gene matches: 12. CDR3 length equals 15 residues. Germline values: CDR1 SQVTM, CDR2 ANQGSEA.

As for this clonotype: Possible read error: a much larger clone is one base away. Written as DNA, the CDR3 is TGTGCCAGCAGTTTAACCTCGACAGGGACGTACTTC. Its translation: CASSLTSTGTYF. The chain uses TRBV12-3 or TRBV12-4 and TRBJ2-5, with 7 bases matching TRBD1. CDR3 length: 12 amino acids. The V gene end was trimmed by 2 bases and the J gene end by 13 bases; junction bases not matched to a gene: 7.

This chain connects TRBV11-1 to TRBJ2-3; TRBD1 agrees at 7 bases. There are 21 residues in the CDR3. Germline V gene sequence: CDR1 SGHAT, CDR2 FQDESV (reference sequence). V shed 3 bases and J 2 bases; nucleotides not matched to a gene: 23. The CDR3 nucleotides are TGTGCCAGCAGCTTCTTACCGGGACAGAGCCTCCGGAGTCCTAACACAGATACGCAGTATTTT. Translating it yields CASSFLPGQSLRSPNTDTQYF.

The rearrangement links TRBV20-1 to TRBJ2-1; 9 bases match TRBD1. V lost 0 bases and J lost 9; bases outside the gene matches: 9. CDR1 and CDR2 (germline): DFQATT, SNEGSKA (reference sequence). The CDR3 spans 15 residues. CDR3 loop: CSARDRTGALGEQFF. CDR3 DNA sequence: TGCAGTGCTAGAGATAGGACAGGGGCGCTGGGTGAGCAGTTCTTC.

The chain has TRBV7-8 and TRBJ2-4; no reliable D call. The CDR3 has 13 amino acids. Per germline, CDR1 SGHVS and CDR2 FQNEAQ. With 7 bases removed from V and 6 bases from J, the gap between germline ends came to 13 bases. The CDR3: CASTSQKGNIQYF. For the CDR3, the DNA is TGTGCCAGCACCTCACAGAAGGGAAACATTCAGTACTTC. The whole variable domain, filled in from reference TRBV7-8 and TRBJ2-4, reads GAGVSQSPRYKVAKRGQDVALRCDPISGHVSLFWYQQALGQGPEFLTYFQNEAQLDKSGLPSDRFFAERPEGSVSTLKIQRTQQEDSAVYLCASTSQKGNIQYFGAGTRLSVL.

The chain couples TRBV29-1 to TRBJ2-7; no reliable D call. Germline assignment: CDR1 SQVTM and CDR2 ANQGSEA. CDR3 length: 16 residues. With 5 bases removed from V and 0 bases from J, the gap between germline ends came to 20 bases. The CDR3 DNA sequence: TGCAGCGTTTCAGCCCCGGTTTGGGGTAGCTCCTACGAGCAGTACTTC. Protein sequence: CSVSAPVWGSSYEQYF.

The rearrangement joins TRBV20-1 to TRBJ2-5; D uncertain. The end of the DNA aligns better with TRBJ2-7, so the J call may be wrong. Germline loops: CDR1 DFQATT, CDR2 SNEGSKA (reference sequence). The CDR3 contains 13 residues. CDR3 sequence reads: CSARGGSAYEQYF. In DNA form, the CDR3 reads TGCAGTGCTAGAGGGGGATCTGCCTACGAGCAGTACTTC.

The genes are TRBV20-1 and TRBJ1-2; weak D call: TRBD1 (6 bases). From germline, CDR1 is DFQATT and CDR2 SNEGSKA (reference sequence). The V gene lost 4 bases and the J gene lost 1 base, with 16 bases spanning the gap. CDR3 length equals 15 residues. This CDR3 reads CSATTGLTVNYGYTF. CDR3 in DNA: TGCAGTGCTACAACAGGGCTCACCGTTAACTATGGCTACACCTTC.

The table lists this clonotype with a count of one. J is TRBJ2-3 and V is TRBV6-1, with D hard to call. Trimming pared 7 bases from V and 6 bases from J, leaving 20 bases between. The germline V gene encodes CDR1 MNHNS and CDR2 SASEGT. This CDR3 is 15 amino acids long. The CDR3 region is CASMTKPGARDTQYF. CDR3 nucleotide sequence: TGTGCCAGCATGACAAAGCCAGGAGCTCGGGATACGCAGTATTTT.

This clonotype has a handful of counts. This chain uses TRBV29-1 with TRBJ2-3; D unresolved. The V gene's germline CDR1 is SQVTM and CDR2 ANQGSEA. CDR3 size: 16 residues. V lost 1 base and J lost 5, with 19 bases in between. CDR3 DNA: TGCAGCGTTGAAGCCCAGGCGTCCGCAGCTGTAGATACGCAGTATTTT. Amino acid sequence: CSVEAQASAAVDTQYF.

This clonotype has only a few counts. The CDR3, as DNA: TGTGCCAGCAGTTTTTCGGGGGCCAGCTCCTACGAGCAGTACTTC. Amino acids: CASSFSGASSYEQYF. The genes are TRBV12-3 or TRBV12-4 and TRBJ2-7; D may be TRBD1 or TRBD2 (6 bases each). This CDR3 has 15 residues. Trimming pared 3 bases from V and 0 bases from J, leaving 12 bases between.